The rows below give T cell receptor beta chains drawn from one sample of a study of T-cell reconstitution after alpha-beta-depleted transplantation in children. TCRdb reanalysed the PCR reads using MiXCR and keeps one entry per CDR3 protein. The sample contains around 960,000 distinct CDR3 sequences, roughly 29% of which appear only once. The source material was PBMCs, mostly from graft donor cells, sampled 360 days after TCRalphabeta/CD19-depleted stem cell transplant. Receptors were obtained from a boy under three years old who had a stem cell transplant for SCID, so the T cells may come from the graft donor. The CDR3 runs from the conserved cysteine through the conserved F or W. Each record gives: D gene, J gene, V gene, clone size, CDR3 DNA, CDR3 protein. D genes are given only for firm matches. Only some rows state a clone size, as once, few, many or a class for expanded clones.

D gene: TRBD2; J gene: TRBJ2-1; V gene: TRBV4-2; clone size: NA; CDR3 DNA: TGTGCCAGCAGCCAAGCTCTCGGGGGGGACTCAGATGAGCAGTTCTTC; CDR3 protein: CASSQALGGDSDEQFF
D gene: NA; J gene: TRBJ2-7; V gene: TRBV10-3; clone size: NA; CDR3 DNA: TGTGCCTCTCAAGGGGCCCAGGGTTCCTACGAGCAGTACTTC; CDR3 protein: CASQGAQGSYEQYF
D gene: NA; J gene: TRBJ2-1; V gene: TRBV5-6; clone size: few; CDR3 DNA: TGTGCCAGCAGCGCTCTCCTAGGTAACCTATACAATGAGCAGTTCTTC; CDR3 protein: CASSALLGNLYNEQFF
D gene: TRBD2; J gene: TRBJ2-1; V gene: TRBV20-1; clone size: few; CDR3 DNA: TGCAGTGCTAGATTGCGGGGGGGTTCCTACAATGAGCAGTTCTTC; CDR3 protein: CSARLRGGSYNEQFF
D gene: TRBD1; J gene: TRBJ2-5; V gene: TRBV25-1; clone size: few; CDR3 DNA: TGTGCCAGCAGTGCCTCGGACAGGGGCGATCTTGAGACCCAGTACTTC; CDR3 protein: CASSASDRGDLETQYF
D gene: NA; J gene: TRBJ1-4; V gene: TRBV20-1; clone size: few; CDR3 DNA: TGCAGTGCTAGGCTCCCGGGACCTACCGAAAAACTGTTTTTT; CDR3 protein: CSARLPGPTEKLFF
D gene: NA; J gene: TRBJ2-7; V gene: TRBV5-1; clone size: NA; CDR3 DNA: TGCGCCAGCAGCTTCGGGTCAGGGGACGAGCAGTACTTC; CDR3 protein: CASSFGSGDEQYF
D gene: TRBD2; J gene: TRBJ2-7; V gene: TRBV4-3; clone size: NA; CDR3 DNA: TGCGCCAGCAGCCAAGGGGTTCTAGCGGGGGGGTACGAGCAGTACTTC; CDR3 protein: CASSQGVLAGGYEQYF
D gene: NA; J gene: TRBJ2-1; V gene: TRBV20-1; clone size: NA; CDR3 DNA: TGCAGTGGCAGGGGAGGAGGGGGTGTGAATGAGCAGTTCTTC; CDR3 protein: CSGRGGGGVNEQFF
D gene: NA; J gene: TRBJ2-3; V gene: TRBV20-1; clone size: many; CDR3 DNA: TGCAGTGCTAGAGGCCAGGGAGTAACAGATACGCAGTATTTT; CDR3 protein: CSARGQGVTDTQYF
D gene: TRBD1; J gene: TRBJ2-3; V gene: TRBV6-5; clone size: NA; CDR3 DNA: TGTGCCAGCAGTTACTCTCAGGGGGCCGACACAGATACGCAGTATTTT; CDR3 protein: CASSYSQGADTDTQYF
D gene: TRBD2; J gene: TRBJ2-2; V gene: TRBV10-3; clone size: NA; CDR3 DNA: TGTGCCATCAGGCGGGGGGGCGACGGGGAGCTGTTTTTT; CDR3 protein: CAIRRGGDGELFF
D gene: TRBD2; J gene: TRBJ2-1; V gene: TRBV6-2/TRBV6-3; clone size: NA; CDR3 DNA: TGTGCCAGCACCTTACAGGGGACTAGCGGCCATGAGCAGTTCTTC; CDR3 protein: CASTLQGTSGHEQFF
D gene: TRBD1; J gene: TRBJ2-1; V gene: TRBV5-1; clone size: NA; CDR3 DNA: TGCGCCAGCAGCTTGGAAGGACAGGGCCTCAATGAGCAGTTCTTC; CDR3 protein: CASSLEGQGLNEQFF
D gene: NA; J gene: TRBJ1-6; V gene: TRBV4-1; clone size: few; CDR3 DNA: TGCGCCAGCAGCCAAGATCTGGCGGGGCCCCTCCACTTT; CDR3 protein: CASSQDLAGPLHF
D gene: TRBD2; J gene: TRBJ2-3; V gene: TRBV4-1; clone size: many; CDR3 DNA: TGCGCCAGCAGCCCGGGACTAGCGGGGGGCACAGATACGCAGTATTTT; CDR3 protein: CASSPGLAGGTDTQYF